Following are 26 T cell receptor beta chains from one sample sequenced in a study of beta chain features in type 1 diabetes. Isolated RNA was reverse transcribed in full, so expressed TCRB transcripts were sequenced. Some clones are missing from TCRdb's copy, which holds only in-frame ones; the method was immunoSEQ multiplex PCR. The sample lists a few hundred thousand clones, roughly 16% occurring once. Sample: naive CD4+ T cells from blood. The receptors stem from a young woman in good health.

This clone was counted between two and nine times. The J gene is TRBJ2-7, the V gene TRBV21-1; TRBD2, the table's D call, was not compared with the DNA. TRBV21-1 is designated a pseudogene. The CDR3 consists of 15 residues. The chain's CDR3 is CASSKEGGSRNEQYF. CDR3 nucleotides: TGTGCCAGCAGCAAAGAGGGCGGGAGTCGCAACGAGCAGTACTTC.

The chain joins TRBV5-1 to TRBJ2-1, with D perhaps TRBD2 (5 bases). Germline loops: CDR1 SGHRS, CDR2 YFSETQ. This CDR3 has 15 residues. The V end was cut by 5 bases, the J end by 0 bases, with 12 bases between. CDR3 in amino acids: CASRWSGSSYNEQFF. Written as DNA, the CDR3 is TGCGCCAGCAGGTGGAGCGGTTCCTCCTACAATGAGCAGTTCTTC.

The CDR3 coding sequence is TGTGCCAGCAGTCAGGGACAGGGCTACGAGCAGTACTTC. It translates to CASSQGQGYEQYF. The chain has TRBV28 and TRBJ2-7; the match to TRBD1 covers 9 bases. J lost 3 bases, V lost 5 bases, and 2 bases had no gene match. This CDR3 spans 13 amino acids. Germline CDR1 and CDR2: MDHEN and SYDVKM.

V and J are TRBV11-2 and TRBJ2-4, with D unresolved. Trimming shortened V by 1 base and J by 0 bases, and 4 bases separated the two germline ends. The CDR3 is made up of 14 amino acids. Germline V gene sequence: CDR1 SGHAT, CDR2 FQNNGV. The CDR3 nucleotides read TGTGCCAGCAGCTTAGCTCTAGCCAAAAACATTCAGTACTTC. Its protein is CASSLALAKNIQYF.

This clone was observed a few times. CDR3 bases: TGTGCCAGCAGCTTAACCCTAATGGTCCACGAGCAGTACTTC. It yields the protein CASSLTLMVHEQYF. J is TRBJ2-7 and V is TRBV7-8; D is unclear. The CDR3 has 14 residues. Germline CDR1 and CDR2: SGHVS and FQNEAQ. Deletions cut 2 bases from V and 5 bases from J, with 13 bases between.

This clone was seen more than once but under ten times. This sequence joins TRBV7-2 and TRBJ2-7; 13 bases line up with TRBD2. CDR3 length: 15 residues. The ends lost 4 bases at V and 2 bases at J; junction bases unmatched: 2. Germline V lookup: CDR1 SGHTA, CDR2 FQGNSA. The CDR3 DNA is TGTGCCAGCAGCTCGGGACTAGCGGGAACCTACGAGCAGTACTTC. This sequence encodes CASSSGLAGTYEQYF.

Written as DNA, the CDR3 is TGTGCCAGCAGCTTAGCGGGAGGTTCTAACTATGGCTACACCTTC. It codes for CASSLAGGSNYGYTF. This chain links TRBV7-9 with TRBJ1-2; D unresolved. Per the germline V gene, CDR1 is SEHNR and CDR2 is FQNEAQ (reference sequence). The CDR3 runs 15 residues. With 0 bases removed from V and 0 bases from J, the gap between germline ends came to 8 bases.

The rearrangement joins TRBV6-5 to TRBJ2-5; tentatively, D is TRBD2 (5 bases). The ends were cut back, 4 bases at V and 4 bases at J, with 19 bases in the middle. This CDR3 has 16 residues. CDR1 is MNHEY, CDR2 SVGAGI, per germline. Here the CDR3 DNA reads TGTGCCAGCAGTTTAGGGCGGACTTCCCTCCGAGAGACCCAGTACTTC. This translates into CASSLGRTSLRETQYF.

The chain has TRBV6-1 and TRBJ2-2; 10 bases agree with TRBD1. Per germline, CDR1 MNHNS and CDR2 SASEGT. V dropped 5 bases and J dropped 7; count of bases not matched to a gene: 7. This CDR3 comprises 15 residues. DNA for the CDR3: TGTGCCAGCAGTACGACAGGGGGCCTTATCGGGGAGCTGTTTTTT. Encoded protein: CASSTTGGLIGELFF.

This clone was seen a handful of times. The chain carries TRBV2 and TRBJ2-7, with TRBD1 matching over 8 bases. CDR1 and CDR2 (germline): SNHLY, FYNNEI. V was pared by 7 bases and J by 0 bases, with 8 bases of the junction left unmatched. The CDR3 runs to 15 residues. The CDR3 loop reads CASTRQGQLSYEQYF. The CDR3 DNA reads as TGTGCCAGCACCCGACAGGGGCAACTCTCCTACGAGCAGTACTTC.

The gene calls are TRBV28 and TRBJ2-7; D might be TRBD2 (5 bases). With 6 bases removed from V and 5 bases from J, the gap between germline ends came to 14 bases. CDR1 MDHEN and CDR2 SYDVKM come from the germline V gene. The length of the CDR3 is 13 residues. CDR3 nucleotides: TGTGCCAGCAGGCTGAGCGGTCCCCACGAGCAGTACTTC. Its translation: CASRLSGPHEQYF.

A few counts support this clone. The chain combines TRBV28 with TRBJ1-2; possible D gene TRBD1, 5 bases. The germline V gene has CDR1 MDHEN and CDR2 SYDVKM. Trimming pared 1 base from V and 8 bases from J, leaving 11 bases between. CDR3 length equals 13 residues. For the CDR3, the DNA is TGTGCCAGCAGTTTATTCCCAGGGTTCGGCTACACCTTC. It translates to CASSLFPGFGYTF.

The chain's CDR3 is CASSSGTTSNQPQHF. The CDR3 DNA is TGTGCCAGCAGTTCCGGGACAACTAGCAATCAGCCCCAGCATTTT. The chain joins TRBV27 to TRBJ1-5; D is perhaps TRBD1 (6 bases). The germline V gene has CDR1 MNHEY and CDR2 SMNVEV (reference sequence). This CDR3 has 15 amino acids. Between the trimmed V and J ends, which lost 4 bases and 0 bases, there was a span of 10 bases.

This clone was counted only a few times. The chain links TRBV6-6 to TRBJ2-7, with TRBD2 identical over 8 bases. V was pared by 5 bases and J by 7 bases, with 13 bases of the junction left unmatched. Germline CDR1 and CDR2: MNHNY and SVGAGI (reference sequence). The CDR3 consists of 15 residues. CDR3 nucleotides: TGTGCCAGCAGTCCTCAGCGGGAGTGGTCGGGGGAGCAGTACTTC. Protein product: CASSPQREWSGEQYF.

The chain employs TRBV5-4 and TRBJ2-3; 8 positions match TRBD2. CDR1 and CDR2 from the germline V gene are SGHNT and YYREEE (reference sequence). The junction had 7 bases not matched to a gene; V was cut back by 3 bases and J by 4 bases. The CDR3 extends over 15 amino acids. The CDR3 region is CASSSGLGHADTQYF. As DNA, the CDR3 is TGTGCCAGCAGCTCGGGACTAGGGCACGCAGATACGCAGTATTTT.

This chain joins TRBV30 and TRBJ2-1; 16 bases align to TRBD2. Unmatched junction bases numbered 1, after V lost 1 base and J lost 1 base. Germline lookup yields CDR1 GTSNPN and CDR2 SVGIG (reference sequence). The CDR3 is made up of 17 amino acids. Here the CDR3 DNA reads TGTGCCTGGAGTGCGGGACTAGCGGGAGGGTCCTACAATGAGCAGTTCTTC. It is translated as CAWSAGLAGGSYNEQFF.

V usage is TRBV29-1 and J usage is TRBJ1-2, with 9 bases identical to TRBD1. In germline, CDR1 is SQVTM, CDR2 ANQGSEA. CDR3 length equals 12 residues. Losses at the gene ends were 7 bases for V and 6 bases for J; bases not matched to a gene: 6. DNA of the CDR3: TGCAGCGCTATACAGGGGGCTCATGGCTACACCTTC. It specifies CSAIQGAHGYTF.

This clone was picked up a small number of times. The CDR3 DNA sequence: TGTGCCAGCTCGATGGGGGGGGACACTGAAGCTTTCTTT. Translation: CASSMGGDTEAFF. This chain links TRBV18 with TRBJ1-1, with D possibly matching TRBD1 (5 bases). Trimming removed 6 bases at V and 3 bases at J, with 11 bases between. From germline, CDR1 is KGHSH and CDR2 LQKENI. The CDR3 contains 13 residues.

This chain uses TRBV29-1 with TRBJ1-5; D not resolved. With 4 bases removed from V and 2 bases from J, the gap between germline ends came to 9 bases. This CDR3 comprises 13 residues. CDR1 is SQVTM, CDR2 ANQGSEA, per germline. The CDR3 DNA sequence: TGCAGCGTTGGGGGAGTAGGCAATCAGCCCCAGCATTTT. Translation gives CSVGGVGNQPQHF.

The chain recombines TRBV30 with TRBJ2-5, with unresolved D. V dropped 4 bases and J dropped 2 bases, with 11 bases sitting between them. CDR1 GTSNPN and CDR2 SVGIG come from the germline V gene (reference sequence). CDR3 length: 13 residues. CDR3 region: CAWTPVAQETQYF. CDR3 bases: TGTGCCTGGACCCCCGTAGCTCAAGAGACCCAGTACTTC.

This clone has just a few counts. CDR3 region: CASSPLTGGVFNEQFF. The CDR3 DNA sequence: TGTGCCAGCAGCCCCTTGACAGGGGGAGTTTTCAATGAGCAGTTCTTC. The chain links TRBV14 to TRBJ2-1, with TRBD1 matching 9 bases. The CDR3 is made up of 16 amino acids. Germline lookup yields CDR1 SGHDN and CDR2 FVKESK. V shed 4 bases and J 6 bases; nucleotides not matched to a gene: 10. Together with reference TRBV14 and TRBJ2-1, the CDR3 gives the full variable domain: EAGVTQFPSHSVIEKGQTVTLRCDPISGHDNLYWYRRVMGKEIKFLLHFVKESKQDESGMPNNRFLAERTGGTYSTLKVQPAELEDSGVYFCASSPLTGGVFNEQFFGPGTRLTVL.

J is TRBJ2-7 and V is TRBV5-4; the D gene is possibly TRBD2 (6 bases). Germline V gene lookup returns CDR1 SGHNT and CDR2 YYREEE (reference sequence). Trimming left V 4 bases short and J 10 bases short, with 21 bases between. The CDR3 loop spans 14 amino acids. The CDR3 here is CASSLGLARREQYF. In DNA, the CDR3 is TGTGCCAGCAGCCTAGGCCTAGCGAGAAGGGAACAGTACTTC.

The rearrangement links TRBV6-5 to TRBJ2-6; D is uncertain. Germline CDR1 reads MNHEY; CDR2 reads SVGAGI. V lost 5 bases and J 0 bases, leaving 8 bases between the germline ends. The CDR3 length is 15 residues. Written as DNA, the CDR3 is TGTGCCAGCAGTCCCCCTACCTCTGGGGCCAACGTCCTGACTTTC. Protein product: CASSPPTSGANVLTF.

The chain recombines TRBV9 with TRBJ2-1; 9 bases map to TRBD2. The germline gives CDR1 SGDLS, CDR2 YYNGEE. CDR3 length: 15 residues. V dropped 2 bases and J dropped 4; count of bases not matched to a gene: 4. The CDR3 here is CASSVRLAEYNEQFF. The CDR3 DNA sequence: TGTGCCAGCAGCGTCAGACTAGCGGAGTACAATGAGCAGTTCTTC.

The chain employs TRBV16 and TRBJ2-7, with 7 bases aligning to TRBD2. The CDR3 contains 15 residues. Germline trimming cut 3 bases from V and 2 bases from J; bases unmatched to any gene: 7. The germline gives CDR1 KGHSY, CDR2 FQNENV. This chain's CDR3 is CASSHSPSGPYEQYF. The CDR3 bases are TGTGCCAGCAGCCATTCCCCTAGCGGCCCCTACGAGCAGTACTTC.

The chain carries TRBV19 and TRBJ2-7; 8 bases agree with TRBD1. Germline lookup yields CDR1 LNHDA and CDR2 SQIVND (reference sequence). The CDR3 has 15 residues. Losses at the gene ends were 3 bases for V and 2 bases for J; bases not matched to a gene: 6. As DNA, the CDR3 is TGTGCCAGTAGTATCAGGAGGACAGGGACCTACGAGCAGTACTTC. It translates to CASSIRRTGTYEQYF.